The 32 T cell receptor beta chains reported below all come from one sample, sequenced in a study of blood T cell repertoires in COVID-19. TCRdb's copy holds only in-frame clones and misses some; the assay was immunoSEQ multiplex PCR. The table has more than 200,000 clones, around 83% seen once. Specimen: peripheral blood. These receptors all stem from a man aged 35 to 55 with active or convalescent COVID-19.

The chain is built from TRBV6-5 and TRBJ1-5; D uncertain. Trimming stripped 6 bases from V and 0 bases from J, with 12 bases between. The CDR3 covers 15 residues. The germline CDR1 and CDR2 sequences are MNHEY and SVGAGI. DNA of the CDR3: TGTGCCAGCAGCTCCTTGCAGAATAGCAATCAGCCCCAGCATTTT. It specifies CASSSLQNSNQPQHF.

V gene TRBV11-2 combines with J gene TRBJ1-5; D is ambiguous. This CDR3 has 15 amino acids. Germline CDR1 reads SGHAT; CDR2 reads FQNNGV. V was clipped by 2 bases and J by 4 bases, with 12 bases between them. The CDR3 region is CASSLQSGSNQPQHF. The CDR3 nucleotides are TGTGCCAGCAGCTTACAGTCAGGCTCGAATCAGCCCCAGCATTTT.

This clone occurred a few times. J is TRBJ1-2 and V is TRBV19; 8 bases are a match to TRBD1. The V gene's germline CDR1 is LNHDA and CDR2 SQIVND (reference sequence). V shed 5 bases and J 4 bases; nucleotides not matched to a gene: 3. The CDR3 is 13 residues long. CDR3 in DNA: TGTGCCAGTAGTTACGGACAGGGCTATGGCTACACCTTC. It yields the protein CASSYGQGYGYTF.

This chain joins TRBV7-2 and TRBJ1-2; D might be TRBD1 (6 bases). The CDR3 consists of 14 residues. The germline V gene has CDR1 SGHTA and CDR2 FQGNSA. Trimming left V 3 bases short and J 4 bases short, with 12 bases between. The CDR3 spells CASSLDSPTYGYTF. CDR3 sequence (DNA): TGTGCCAGCAGCTTGGACAGTCCGACCTATGGCTACACCTTC.

The chain combines TRBV10-3 with TRBJ2-5, with a possible D match to TRBD2 (7 bases). Trimming took 0 bases from V and 4 from J, leaving 15 bases between them. The CDR3 loop spans 16 amino acids. CDR1 is ENHRY, CDR2 SYGVKD, per germline. Here the CDR3 reads CAISESGAGASETQYF. Written as DNA, the CDR3 is TGTGCCATCAGTGAGTCCGGTGCGGGGGCTTCAGAGACCCAGTACTTC.

The CDR3 loop is CASREDRENTEAFF. The CDR3 DNA sequence: TGTGCCAGCAGGGAGGACAGAGAAAACACTGAAGCTTTCTTT. V gene TRBV27 combines with J gene TRBJ1-1, with D perhaps TRBD1 (6 bases). Germline CDR1 and CDR2: MNHEY and SMNVEV (reference sequence). Between the trimmed V and J ends, which lost 6 bases and 2 bases, there was a span of 13 bases. The CDR3 runs 14 residues.

This chain uses TRBV30 with TRBJ2-7; D not certain. The V end was cut by 0 bases, the J end by 3 bases, with 12 bases between. The CDR3 runs to 14 residues. CDR1 and CDR2 (germline): GTSNPN, SVGIG (reference sequence). Written as DNA, the CDR3 is TGTGCCTGGAGTGTACAACCCAGCGTCTACGAGCAGTACTTC. Its translation is CAWSVQPSVYEQYF.

The chain links TRBV5-1 to TRBJ1-2, with TRBD1 identical over 8 bases. V lost 4 bases, J lost 6 bases, and 8 bases stayed unmatched. The CDR3 totals 14 residues. CDR1 is SGHRS and CDR2 is YFSETQ in the germline V gene. CDR3: CASSPEQGVNGYTF. DNA for the CDR3: TGCGCCAGCAGCCCGGAACAGGGGGTTAATGGCTACACCTTC.

The chain's CDR3 is CASSLVRTNTEAFF. The CDR3 nucleotides are TGTGCCAGCAGCTTAGTTCGCACAAACACTGAAGCTTTCTTT. The chain carries TRBV11-3 and TRBJ1-1; D is undetermined. Trimming shortened V by 1 base and J by 2 bases, and 8 bases separated the two germline ends. CDR3 length equals 14 residues. CDR1 and CDR2 (germline): SGHNT, YENEEA.

The chain uses TRBV7-9 and TRBJ1-2, with 7 bases matching TRBD1. Germline assignment: CDR1 SEHNR and CDR2 FQNEAQ (reference sequence). Trimming cost V 1 base and J 4 bases; bases outside gene matches: 6. The CDR3 consists of 15 residues. The CDR3 is CASSLGDSTGYGYTF. CDR3 nucleotides: TGTGCCAGCAGCTTAGGGGACAGCACTGGCTATGGCTACACCTTC.

The sample holds one count of this clone. The rearrangement links TRBV30 to TRBJ2-7; TRBD2 agrees at 11 bases. Trimming cost V 4 bases and J 1 base; bases outside gene matches: 6. The CDR3 has 15 residues. Germline V gives CDR1 GTSNPN, CDR2 SVGIG (reference sequence). This chain's CDR3 is CAWKWASGGSYEQYF. DNA of the CDR3: TGTGCCTGGAAATGGGCTAGCGGGGGGTCCTACGAGCAGTACTTC.

The chain combines TRBV3-1 (or the pseudogene TRBV3-2) with TRBJ1-2; D call uncertain. Germline CDR1 and CDR2: LGHDT and YNNKEL (reference sequence). The CDR3 is 14 amino acids. The ends were cut back, 4 bases at V and 5 bases at J, with 14 bases in the middle. For the CDR3, the DNA is TGTGCCAGCAGCCCTCCGGGAGACCCTTATGGCTACACCTTC. Its translation is CASSPPGDPYGYTF.

As concerns this clone: Other nucleotide sequences from this sample produce the same CDR3. J is TRBJ2-7 and V is TRBV5-1; TRBD1 matches at 9 bases. The CDR3 is made up of 13 amino acids. Trimming at V came to 3 bases and at J to 4 bases, leaving 2 bases not matched to a gene. Germline assignment: CDR1 SGHRS and CDR2 YFSETQ. CDR3 DNA sequence: TGCGCCAGCAGCTCGGACAGGGGTTACGAGCAGTACTTC. Its protein is CASSSDRGYEQYF.

The chain uses TRBV7-2 and TRBJ1-6; D is unclear. This CDR3 comprises 17 residues. Trimming stripped 4 bases from V and 6 bases from J, with 19 bases between. Germline lookup yields CDR1 SGHTA and CDR2 FQGNSA. CDR3 in DNA: TGTGCCAGCAGCTCCCGGGGTGGGTCACCGCTTAATTCACCCCTCCACTTT. Translating it yields CASSSRGGSPLNSPLHF. Full variable domain (outside the CDR3, taken from reference TRBV7-2 and TRBJ1-6): GAGVSQSPSNKVTEKGKDVELRCDPISGHTALYWYRQSLGQGLEFLIYFQGNSAPDKSGLPSDRFSAERTGGSVSTLTIQRTQQEDSAVYLCASSSRGGSPLNSPLHFGNGTRLTVT.

This chain connects TRBV7-2 to TRBJ2-7; D not certain. The CDR3 loop spans 14 amino acids. Trimming cost V 1 base and J 0 bases, with 7 bases left between them. CDR1 SGHTA and CDR2 FQGNSA come from the germline V gene. The CDR3 bases are TGTGCCAGCAGCTTAGACTTCTTCTCCTACGAGCAGTACTTC. It yields the protein CASSLDFFSYEQYF.

V usage is TRBV4-1 and J usage is TRBJ2-1, with D possibly TRBD2 on 5 matching bases. In germline, CDR1 is MGHRA, CDR2 YSYEKL. V lost 2 bases and J lost 8, with 13 bases in between. This CDR3 has 14 amino acids. CDR3 in amino acids: CASSQLEGVDEQFF. In DNA form, the CDR3 reads TGCGCCAGCAGCCAACTCGAGGGAGTCGATGAGCAGTTCTTC.

Points on this clone: A read error may produce the germline difference seen at one junction end. CDR3 nucleotides: TGCAGCGTCGAAGACAGGGGGGCCTCCTACGAGCAGTACTTC. This gives the protein CSVEDRGASYEQYF. The genes are TRBV29-1 and TRBJ2-7; 9 bases align to TRBD1. Germline V gene sequence: CDR1 SQVTM, CDR2 ANQGSEA. The CDR3 loop spans 14 amino acids.

The rearrangement links TRBV12-5 to TRBJ1-1, with a possible D match to TRBD1 (6 bases). The CDR3 loop spans 14 amino acids. Trimming took off 5 bases at V and 3 bases at J, with 13 bases between the two ends. Germline V CDR1 and CDR2: LGHNT, FRNRAP. CDR3 DNA sequence: TGTGCTAGTGGTCCACTGGGGGCGGACACTGAAGCTTTCTTT. Translation: CASGPLGADTEAFF.

This chain uses TRBV4-1 with TRBJ2-3; possibly TRBD2 for D (6 bases). The CDR3 covers 19 residues. V was clipped by 0 bases and J by 4 bases, with 23 bases between them. Germline V gene sequence: CDR1 MGHRA, CDR2 YSYEKL. The CDR3 DNA follows: TGCGCCAGCAGCCAAGATAAAGGTGCCCCAGGCGGGGCTGCAGATACGCAGTATTTT. Its protein is CASSQDKGAPGGAADTQYF.

The CDR3 DNA reads TGTGCCATCAGGGGCGGGACAGCTTCTGATGAAAAACTGTTTTTT. Protein product: CAIRGGTASDEKLFF. V gene TRBV10-3 combines with J gene TRBJ1-4, with 7 positions matching TRBD1. The ends lost 6 bases at V and 6 bases at J; junction bases unmatched: 10. Germline-derived CDR1 and CDR2 are ENHRY and SYGVKD. CDR3 length: 15 residues.

The chain couples TRBV4-3 to TRBJ2-3, with 10 bases that match TRBD1. In germline, CDR1 is LGHNA, CDR2 YSLEER. This CDR3 is 15 amino acids long. The trim removed 4 bases at V and 7 bases at J, leaving 8 bases unmatched. CDR3 nucleotides: TGCGCCAGCAGCCCTGGGGGACAGGGGTCTAATACGCAGTATTTT. This codes for CASSPGGQGSNTQYF.

There are a few counts of this clone. This rearrangement joins TRBV4-1 to TRBJ1-4; TRBD1 matches at 8 bases. CDR1 and CDR2 from the germline V gene are MGHRA and YSYEKL. This CDR3 spans 16 amino acids. V lost 1 base, J lost 2 bases, and 3 bases stayed unmatched. CDR3 region: CASSQGQGMTNEKLFF. The CDR3 coding sequence is TGCGCCAGCAGCCAAGGACAGGGGATGACTAATGAAAAACTGTTTTTT.

This chain connects TRBV5-4 to TRBJ1-1; the match to TRBD1 covers 10 bases. The CDR3 is 15 residues long. The germline V gene has CDR1 SGHNT and CDR2 YYREEE (reference sequence). The trim removed 3 bases at V and 0 bases at J, leaving 2 bases unmatched. In DNA, the CDR3 is TGTGCCAGCAGCTCGACAGGGGGCCTGAACACTGAAGCTTTCTTT. This translates into CASSSTGGLNTEAFF.

The sample holds a few counts of this clone. This chain joins TRBV15 and TRBJ1-1; tentative D call: TRBD1 (5 bases). The germline gives CDR1 LNHNV, CDR2 YYDKDF (reference sequence). Trimming cost V 2 bases and J 2 bases, with 15 bases left between them. The CDR3 consists of 16 residues. The CDR3 bases are TGTGCCACCAGCAGACCTCCTGACAGCTCAAACACTGAAGCTTTCTTT. This gives the protein CATSRPPDSSNTEAFF.

This chain links TRBV28 with TRBJ1-2, with 8 positions matching TRBD1. Trimming removed 5 bases from V and 2 bases from J; junction bases left unmatched: 4. Germline V gene lookup returns CDR1 MDHEN and CDR2 SYDVKM. The CDR3 extends over 14 amino acids. As DNA, the CDR3 is TGTGCCAGCAGTACACCAGGGGGCAACTATGGCTACACCTTC. Amino acid sequence: CASSTPGGNYGYTF.

The chain couples TRBV6-2 or TRBV6-3 to TRBJ2-2; 8 bases map to TRBD1. This CDR3 contains 15 residues. With V trimmed by 5 bases and J by 4 bases, 6 bases remained unmatched. Germline V gene sequence: CDR1 MNHEY, CDR2 SVGEGT. The CDR3 here is CASSDGQGTTGELFF. The CDR3 DNA is TGTGCCAGCAGTGACGGACAGGGCACCACCGGGGAGCTGTTTTTT.

The chain carries TRBV6-1 and TRBJ1-2; 10 bases line up with TRBD1. Germline CDR1 is MNHNS and CDR2 is SASEGT. The CDR3 spans 14 residues. The junction had 6 bases not matched to a gene; V was cut back by 3 bases and J by 8 bases. The CDR3 DNA reads TGTGCCAGCAGTGACCCGAGGACAGGGGGGGGCTACACCTTC. It translates to CASSDPRTGGGYTF.

This clone was seen a handful of times. The chain links TRBV29-1 to TRBJ2-1; D may be TRBD2 (5 bases). The V gene's germline CDR1 is SQVTM and CDR2 ANQGSEA. The CDR3 length is 16 residues. V lost 6 bases and J lost 2, with 20 bases in between. The CDR3 DNA follows: TGCAGCGTCGGCAGTTTCTTGCGGGTTACCTACAATGAGCAGTTCTTC. It codes for CSVGSFLRVTYNEQFF.

Written as DNA, the CDR3 is TGCGCCAGCAGCTTGGGCGGTATGAACACTGAAGCTTTCTTT. Its translation: CASSLGGMNTEAFF. This chain connects TRBV5-1 to TRBJ1-1, with D unclear. Germline values: CDR1 SGHRS, CDR2 YFSETQ. V lost 0 bases and J lost 0, with 6 bases in between. This CDR3 has 14 amino acids.

The CDR3 bases are TGTGCCAGCCTAGAGGGACAGGGGGCGACAGATACGCAGTATTTT. This sequence encodes CASLEGQGATDTQYF. The chain employs TRBV2 and TRBJ2-3, with 12 bases that match TRBD1. The CDR3 sequence is 15 residues long. The ends lost 8 bases at V and 3 bases at J; junction bases unmatched: 6. Germline V CDR1 and CDR2: SNHLY, FYNNEI.

V is TRBV5-1 and J is TRBJ2-1; 8 positions agree with TRBD1. The V segment lost 2 bases and the J segment 4 bases; nucleotides outside the gene matches: 5. Germline CDR1 and CDR2: SGHRS and YFSETQ. CDR3 size: 15 residues. This CDR3 is CASSLRQGSYNEQFF. DNA for the CDR3: TGCGCCAGCAGCTTACGACAGGGGTCTTACAATGAGCAGTTCTTC.

The chain has TRBV11-2 and TRBJ2-7; 8 bases align to TRBD1. The V gene's germline CDR1 is SGHAT and CDR2 FQNNGV. The ends lost 2 bases at V and 7 bases at J; junction bases unmatched: 13. The CDR3 loop spans 16 amino acids. The chain's CDR3 is CASSLPGGAGGREQYF. DNA for the CDR3: TGTGCCAGCAGCTTACCTGGCGGGGCAGGGGGCCGGGAGCAGTACTTC.